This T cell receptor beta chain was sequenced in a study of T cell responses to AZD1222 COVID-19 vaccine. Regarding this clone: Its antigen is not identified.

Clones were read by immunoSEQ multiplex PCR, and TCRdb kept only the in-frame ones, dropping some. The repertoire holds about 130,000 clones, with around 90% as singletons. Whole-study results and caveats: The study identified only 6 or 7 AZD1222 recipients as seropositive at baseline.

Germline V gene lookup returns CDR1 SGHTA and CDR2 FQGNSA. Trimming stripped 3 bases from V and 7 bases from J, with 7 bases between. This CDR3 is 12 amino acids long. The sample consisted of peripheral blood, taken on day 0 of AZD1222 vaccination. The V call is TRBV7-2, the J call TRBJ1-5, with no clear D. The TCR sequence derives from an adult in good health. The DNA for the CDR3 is TGTGCCAGCAGCTTTCGCGGACAGCCCCAGCATTTT. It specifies CASSFRGQPQHF. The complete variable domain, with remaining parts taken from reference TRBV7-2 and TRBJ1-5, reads GAGVSQSPSNKVTEKGKDVELRCDPISGHTALYWYRQSLGQGLEFLIYFQGNSAPDKSGLPSDRFSAERTGGSVSTLTIQRTQQEDSAVYLCASSFRGQPQHFGDGTRLSIL.